This T cell receptor beta chain was recovered during a study of T cells in Graves' hyperthyroidism and ophthalmopathy (dated 2019 in TCRdb). As for the study more broadly: Peripheral blood was sampled at the time of initial diagnosis, prior to any treatment. After blood sampling, hyperthyroidism patients were treated with methimazole at a starting dose of 30 mg daily, and ophthalmopathy patients were treated with high-dose intravenous methylprednisolone. The 100 discovery patients were randomly split 7:3 into training and test sets. A discovery cohort of about 96 patients, roughly 45 with Graves' ophthalmopathy and roughly 59 with stable Graves' hyperthyroidism, was used to find distinguishing TCR V-J signatures. In addition, the study compared T-cell repertoires in thyroid tissue and in blood from about 6 Graves' hyperthyroidism patients. An independent validation cohort of 18 to 20 hyperthyroidism patients and about 15 patients who later progressed to ophthalmopathy tested prospective prediction of ophthalmopathy. The paper describes TCR Vbeta CDR3 sequencing of about 140 peripheral blood samples, made up of around 41 ophthalmopathy patients, over 70 hyperthyroidism patients and about 17 progressor patients. Results the study describes overall, beyond this receptor: In validation, the model predicted progression to ophthalmopathy with roughly 66% sensitivity and 72% to 85% specificity, a median of 6.5 months before onset. A model built on a 13 V-J signature distinguished ophthalmopathy from stable hyperthyroidism, reaching roughly 88% sensitivity and around 82% specificity in cross-validation and 80%/75% in testing. No statistical method was used to set the sample size in advance, and investigators knew the group allocation. Most expanded thyroid clonotypes (frequency above 0.001) were also found in blood, which suggests that blood repertoires may mirror thyroid immune responses.

The TCR beta CDR3 regions were amplified from the RNA transcripts. The TCR CDR3 was subjected to a first round of RT-PCR using the HTBI primer set and the Qiagen OneStep RT-PCR kit. The libraries were constructed in a second round of multiplex PCR and then size-selected and purified. Libraries were sequenced paired-end with 100 bp reads on an Illumina HiSeq2000. Per the source publication's procedure: SOAPnuke was used to process the raw data, with reads discarded if the reads contained adapters or uncalled bases, had a mean Phred below 15, or lacked an exact constant-primer or identifier match. COPE v1.2.5 was used to merge high-quality paired reads, and clonotypes were defined as unique nucleotide sequences. MiTCR v1.1 was used to align the clonotypes against IMGT TRBV, TRBD and TRBJ reference segments. The analysis included only V-J combinations with a frequency above 0.0001, which together covered over 98% of the repertoires. The TCS score was defined as F50 (clonal expansion) divided by E x V (chaos), with BLOSUM62-based TCRdist calculated between CDR3 peptides within each V-J. Welch's t-statistics and random forest reduced some 510 V-J features to 13, which were used in a naive Bayes classifier (R e1071). Through fastp at Q25 and MiXCR, TCRdb rebuilt clones from the public reads, retaining in-frame beta chains. Rows matching on CDR3 protein sequence are summarized as one entry with the most common DNA and genes. TCRdb assigned the V and J calls; the authors' analysis was not used. Recorded for this sample are around 700,000 distinct CDR3 sequences; around 20% of them occurred a single time. The leading ten clones occupy 15% to 20% of the sample.

The hyperthyroidism patients were between 18 and 65 years old and newly diagnosed, with a disease duration of less than 2 months. Exclusion was applied to patients with uncontrolled infections, other autoimmune diseases, pregnancy or lactation. Diagnoses were established on the basis of clinical symptoms, serum thyroxine and TRAb, thyroid ultrasound, and orbital computed tomography. Blood from progressor patients was collected at the time of first diagnosis with hyperthyroidism, before any ophthalmopathy symptoms had appeared. PBMCs were separated from over 9 ml of fresh peripheral blood using Ficoll-Paque density gradient centrifugation. Patients classed as progressors first received a Graves' hyperthyroidism diagnosis and then went on to develop ophthalmopathy during follow-up. Trizol reagent was used to extract total RNA, and RNA quality was then checked on an Agilent 2100 Bioanalyzer. At the junction V is shortened by 0 bases and J by 4 bases, with 13 bases in between. The CDR3 runs 15 residues from the cysteine to the phenylalanine. The DNA shown is the 45-base CDR3, in frame from base 1. Sequences DFQATT (CDR1) and SNEGSKA (CDR2) are obtained from the germline V gene (reference sequence).

This clonotype was recorded many times. Its cognate antigen has yet to be identified. The record has no base qualities; no much larger clone is one base away. The clonotype was recovered from a woman in her forties or fifties with Graves' hyperthyroidism that later progressed to Graves' ophthalmopathy. Sequencing was performed on blood. The receptor chain draws on TRBV20-1 and TRBJ1-5, and the D gene may be TRBD1, 5 bases matching. In nucleotides, the sequence is TGCAGTGCTAGAGATCGTGACAGCGTTAATCAGCCCCAGCATTTT. Translated, this is CSARDRDSVNQPQHF.